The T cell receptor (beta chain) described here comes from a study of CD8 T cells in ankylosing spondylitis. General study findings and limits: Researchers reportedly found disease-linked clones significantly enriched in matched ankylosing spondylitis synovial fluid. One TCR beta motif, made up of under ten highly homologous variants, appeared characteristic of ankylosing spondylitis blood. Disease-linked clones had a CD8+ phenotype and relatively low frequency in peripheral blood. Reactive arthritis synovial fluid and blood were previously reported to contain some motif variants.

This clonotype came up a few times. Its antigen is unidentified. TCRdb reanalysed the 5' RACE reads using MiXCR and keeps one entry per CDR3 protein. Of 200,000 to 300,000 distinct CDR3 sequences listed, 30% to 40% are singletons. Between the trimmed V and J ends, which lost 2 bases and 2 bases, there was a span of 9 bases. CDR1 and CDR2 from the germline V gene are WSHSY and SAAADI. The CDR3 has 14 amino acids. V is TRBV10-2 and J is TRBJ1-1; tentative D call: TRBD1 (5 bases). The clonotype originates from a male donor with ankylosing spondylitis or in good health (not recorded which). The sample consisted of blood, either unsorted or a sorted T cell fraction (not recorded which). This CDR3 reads CASSEQGLNTEAFF. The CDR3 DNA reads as TGCGCCAGCAGTGAGCAGGGCTTAAACACTGAAGCTTTCTTT.